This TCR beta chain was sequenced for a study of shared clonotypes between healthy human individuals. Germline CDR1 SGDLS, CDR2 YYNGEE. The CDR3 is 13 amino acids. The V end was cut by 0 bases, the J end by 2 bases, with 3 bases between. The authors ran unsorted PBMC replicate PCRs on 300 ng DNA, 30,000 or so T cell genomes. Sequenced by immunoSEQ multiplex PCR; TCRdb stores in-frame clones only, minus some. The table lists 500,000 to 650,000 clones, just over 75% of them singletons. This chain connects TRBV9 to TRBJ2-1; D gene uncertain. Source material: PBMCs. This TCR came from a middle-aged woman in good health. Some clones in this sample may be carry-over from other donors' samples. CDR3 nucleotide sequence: TGTGCCAGCAGCGTAGTCCCCTACAATGAGCAGTTCTTC. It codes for CASSVVPYNEQFF.